A selection of T cell receptor beta chains follows, all from one sample in a study of PD-L1 blockade in urothelial cancer. Assay used: immunoSEQ multiplex PCR; TCRdb lists only in-frame clones, some missing. Of tens of thousands of clones detected, approximately 80% appear once; the ten largest clones hold about 6.8%. Sequences were derived from PBMCs, sampled around atezolizumab (anti-PD-L1) treatment. These receptor sequences come from a man aged 55 to 70 with urothelial cancer. Both conserved end residues are part of each CDR3. Each record gives: J gene, V gene, clone size, D gene, CDR3 length, CDR3 DNA, CDR3 protein. D genes are given only for firm matches. Not all rows give a size; the values are once, few, many and, for expanded clones, a class.

j_gene: TRBJ2-3
v_gene: TRBV20-1
abundance: few
d_gene: -
len: 11
CDR3nt: TGCAGTGCCTTTTTAATAGATACGCAGTATTTT
CDR3aa: CSAFLIDTQYF

j_gene: TRBJ2-5
v_gene: TRBV7-9
abundance: once
d_gene: -
len: 13
CDR3nt: TGTGCCAGCAGCCGAAGCGGGTGGGAGACCCAGTACTTC
CDR3aa: CASSRSGWETQYF

j_gene: TRBJ1-2
v_gene: TRBV4-1
abundance: -
d_gene: TRBD1
len: 14
CDR3nt: TGCGCCAGCAGCCAAGAGGACAGGGGAGGTGGCTACACCTTC
CDR3aa: CASSQEDRGGGYTF

j_gene: TRBJ2-2
v_gene: TRBV9
abundance: -
d_gene: -
len: 14
CDR3nt: TGTGCCAGCAGCCCTCAGGTTGGGTCCGGGGAGCTGTTTTTT
CDR3aa: CASSPQVGSGELFF

j_gene: TRBJ2-5
v_gene: TRBV5-1
abundance: -
d_gene: TRBD1
len: 17
CDR3nt: TGCGCCAGCAGCTTGGTGGTGGCGACAGGGGGCGGGGAGACCCAGTACTTC
CDR3aa: CASSLVVATGGGETQYF

j_gene: TRBJ2-5
v_gene: TRBV7-8
abundance: -
d_gene: TRBD2
len: 18
CDR3nt: TGTGCCAGCAGCTTATCTGGGGTGACTAGCGGGTACCAAGAGACCCAGTACTTC
CDR3aa: CASSLSGVTSGYQETQYF

j_gene: TRBJ2-5
v_gene: TRBV11-2
abundance: once
d_gene: -
len: 14
CDR3nt: TGTGCCAGCAGCTTGGATCCATCAGGGGAGACCCAGTACTTC
CDR3aa: CASSLDPSGETQYF

j_gene: TRBJ2-2
v_gene: TRBV10-3
abundance: few
d_gene: -
len: 13
CDR3nt: TGTGCCATCAGTGAGTCGGGAGGCGGGGAGCTGTTTTTT
CDR3aa: CAISESGGGELFF

j_gene: TRBJ2-5
v_gene: TRBV5-4
abundance: -
d_gene: TRBD2
len: 16
CDR3nt: TGTGCCAGCAGCCTGCCTAGCGGGGGGGCCCAAGAGACCCAGTACTTC
CDR3aa: CASSLPSGGAQETQYF

j_gene: TRBJ2-7
v_gene: TRBV6-1
abundance: -
d_gene: TRBD1
len: 11
CDR3nt: TGTGCCAGCACCAACAGGGGCGAGCAGTACTTC
CDR3aa: CASTNRGEQYF

j_gene: TRBJ2-2
v_gene: TRBV7-9
abundance: -
d_gene: -
len: 13
CDR3nt: TGTGCCAGCAGCCCGAACAGGGCCGGGGAGCTGTTTTTT
CDR3aa: CASSPNRAGELFF

j_gene: TRBJ2-1
v_gene: TRBV20-1
abundance: -
d_gene: -
len: 11
CDR3nt: TGCAGTGCGAGACGGGGGAATGAGCAGTTCTTC
CDR3aa: CSARRGNEQFF

j_gene: TRBJ1-5
v_gene: TRBV28
abundance: -
d_gene: TRBD1
len: 18
CDR3nt: TGTGCCAGCAGCCTTCTCCAGGGGGTTGGGAGAGGCAATCAGCCCCAGCATTTT
CDR3aa: CASSLLQGVGRGNQPQHF

j_gene: TRBJ1-3
v_gene: TRBV7-2
abundance: once
d_gene: -
len: 16
CDR3nt: TGTGCCAGCAGCTTTGGCGGCACAGGCTCTGGAAACACCATATATTTT
CDR3aa: CASSFGGTGSGNTIYF

j_gene: TRBJ2-5
v_gene: TRBV29-1
abundance: -
d_gene: -
len: 13
CDR3nt: TGCAGCGTTGAGGGCCCCAGTGAGGAGACCCAGTACTTC
CDR3aa: CSVEGPSEETQYF

j_gene: TRBJ2-7
v_gene: TRBV11-2
abundance: once
d_gene: TRBD2
len: 16
CDR3nt: TGTGCCAGCAGCTCCCTAACTAGCGGCCTCTCCTACGAGCAGTACTTC
CDR3aa: CASSSLTSGLSYEQYF

j_gene: TRBJ2-7
v_gene: TRBV5-4
abundance: -
d_gene: TRBD1
len: 16
CDR3nt: TGTGCCAGCAGCTTGGGTCAGGGGGCGAAGTCCTACGAGCAGTACTTC
CDR3aa: CASSLGQGAKSYEQYF

j_gene: TRBJ1-2
v_gene: TRBV6-6
abundance: -
d_gene: TRBD1
len: 15
CDR3nt: TGTGCCAGCAGTTCCTCAGGGACAGACGACTATGGCTACACCTTC
CDR3aa: CASSSSGTDDYGYTF

j_gene: TRBJ2-6
v_gene: TRBV28
abundance: -
d_gene: -
len: 14
CDR3nt: TGTGCCAGCACGGCGGCGGGGGGGGCCAACGTCCTGACTTTC
CDR3aa: CASTAAGGANVLTF

j_gene: TRBJ1-1
v_gene: TRBV6-5
abundance: -
d_gene: TRBD1
len: 16
CDR3nt: TGTGCCAGCAGTTACGGGTTAACAGGGGTTCGGACCGAAGCTTTCTTT
CDR3aa: CASSYGLTGVRTEAFF

j_gene: TRBJ2-2
v_gene: TRBV5-1
abundance: few
d_gene: TRBD1
len: 15
CDR3nt: TGCGCCAGCAGCTTGGGAAACAGGGGGACCGGGGAGCTGTTTTTT
CDR3aa: CASSLGNRGTGELFF

j_gene: TRBJ1-2
v_gene: TRBV2
abundance: -
d_gene: -
len: 13
CDR3nt: TGTGCCAGCAGTAGTGGCAGGGGCGGGGGCTACACCTTC
CDR3aa: CASSSGRGGGYTF

j_gene: TRBJ2-5
v_gene: TRBV29-1
abundance: once
d_gene: -
len: 13
CDR3nt: TGCAGCGTTGGGAGGCCCTTAAGCGAGGCCCAGTACTTC
CDR3aa: CSVGRPLSEAQYF

j_gene: TRBJ2-5
v_gene: TRBV7-7
abundance: -
d_gene: -
len: 15
CDR3nt: TGTGCTAGCAGCTTACTTTTGGGGCAACAAGAGACCCAGTACTTC
CDR3aa: CASSLLLGQQETQYF

j_gene: TRBJ2-1
v_gene: TRBV6-5
abundance: -
d_gene: TRBD2
len: 15
CDR3nt: TGTGCCAGCAGTCAGCGGGGGTTACAATACAATGAGCAGTTCTTC
CDR3aa: CASSQRGLQYNEQFF

j_gene: TRBJ1-2
v_gene: TRBV19
abundance: few
d_gene: TRBD1
len: 13
CDR3nt: TGTGCCAGTGGGACAGGGGGGATCGATGGCTACACCTTC
CDR3aa: CASGTGGIDGYTF

j_gene: TRBJ1-1
v_gene: TRBV10-3
abundance: few
d_gene: TRBD1
len: 15
CDR3nt: TGTGCCATCCGACAGGGGGGAGATAGCGGCACTGAAGCTTTCTTT
CDR3aa: CAIRQGGDSGTEAFF

j_gene: TRBJ2-1
v_gene: TRBV7-9
abundance: few
d_gene: TRBD1
len: 16
CDR3nt: TGTGCCAGCAGCCCCTCCGTTGGGACAGGCTACAATGAGCAGTTCTTC
CDR3aa: CASSPSVGTGYNEQFF

j_gene: TRBJ1-4
v_gene: TRBV9
abundance: few
d_gene: -
len: 13
CDR3nt: TGTGCCAGCAGCCCCTCCGGGAATGAAAAACTGTTTTTT
CDR3aa: CASSPSGNEKLFF

j_gene: TRBJ2-7
v_gene: TRBV29-1
abundance: -
d_gene: TRBD1
len: 12
CDR3nt: TGCAGCGCCAGGGGGACCCTTGAAGAGCAGTACTTC
CDR3aa: CSARGTLEEQYF

j_gene: TRBJ1-3
v_gene: TRBV30
abundance: -
d_gene: -
len: 12
CDR3nt: TGTGCCTGGATCCACTCTGGAAACACCATATATTTT
CDR3aa: CAWIHSGNTIYF

j_gene: TRBJ2-5
v_gene: TRBV25-1
abundance: -
d_gene: TRBD2
len: 15
CDR3nt: TGTGCCAGCAGTCAATGGGGCGGGGGGGCAGAGACCCAGTACTTC
CDR3aa: CASSQWGGGAETQYF

j_gene: TRBJ2-5
v_gene: TRBV11-3
abundance: -
d_gene: -
len: 13
CDR3nt: TGTGCCAGCAGCCGCACCACCAGGGAGACCCAGTACTTC
CDR3aa: CASSRTTRETQYF

j_gene: TRBJ2-6
v_gene: TRBV4-1
abundance: -
d_gene: TRBD2
len: 22
CDR3nt: TGCGCCAGCAGCCTTAGAATCCCGGGACTAGCGGGATTAAGCTCTGGGGCCAACGTCCTGACTTTC
CDR3aa: CASSLRIPGLAGLSSGANVLTF

j_gene: TRBJ1-1
v_gene: TRBV5-1
abundance: -
d_gene: TRBD1
len: 14
CDR3nt: TGCGCCAGCAACACCTTCACAGGGGTCGGTGAAGCTTTCTTT
CDR3aa: CASNTFTGVGEAFF